This T cell receptor (beta chain) was identified during a study of blood T cell repertoires in COVID-19. Study as a whole: Donors in the United States, Italy and Spain gave samples during acute or convalescent COVID-19. T cells, B-cell-depleted T cells, or PBMCs provided the cDNA or gDNA that served as material.

Authors' analysis steps: Reference gene primer amplification gave estimated nucleated cell counts. Clones were read by immunoSEQ multiplex PCR, and TCRdb kept only the in-frame ones, dropping some. The V and J calls and clone size come from that table; D and trimming were worked out from the DNA. The sample includes 250,000 to 300,000 clones, nearly 90% of them seen just once. This clone has a single count. Germline CDR1 SGHAT, CDR2 FQNNGV. Trimming stripped 5 bases from V and 1 base from J, with 9 bases between. The CDR3 is made up of 13 amino acids. The source is a woman aged 25-40 years with acute or convalescent COVID-19. Material for sequencing was peripheral blood. The chain carries TRBV11-2 and TRBJ2-7, with D perhaps TRBD1 (5 bases). The CDR3 region has the DNA TGTGCCAGCAGCGTCAGGGTTTCCTACGAGCAGTACTTC. The encoded protein is CASSVRVSYEQYF.